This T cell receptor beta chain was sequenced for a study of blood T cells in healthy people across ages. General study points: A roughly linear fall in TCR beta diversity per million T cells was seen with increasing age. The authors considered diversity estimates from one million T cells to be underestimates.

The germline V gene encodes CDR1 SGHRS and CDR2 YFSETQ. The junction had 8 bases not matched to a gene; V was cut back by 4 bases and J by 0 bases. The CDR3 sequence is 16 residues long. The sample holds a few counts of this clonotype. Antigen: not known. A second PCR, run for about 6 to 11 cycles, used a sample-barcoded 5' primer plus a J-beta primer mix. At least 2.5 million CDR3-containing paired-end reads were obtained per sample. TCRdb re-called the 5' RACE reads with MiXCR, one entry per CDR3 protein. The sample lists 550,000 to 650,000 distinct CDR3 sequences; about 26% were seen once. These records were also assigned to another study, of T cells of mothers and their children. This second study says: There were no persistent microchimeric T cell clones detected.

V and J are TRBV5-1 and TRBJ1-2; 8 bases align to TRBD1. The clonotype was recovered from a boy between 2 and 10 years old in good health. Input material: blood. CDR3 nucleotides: TGCGCCAGCAGCCCGCAGACAGGGGCCACTAACTATGGCTACACCTTC. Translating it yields CASSPQTGATNYGYTF.